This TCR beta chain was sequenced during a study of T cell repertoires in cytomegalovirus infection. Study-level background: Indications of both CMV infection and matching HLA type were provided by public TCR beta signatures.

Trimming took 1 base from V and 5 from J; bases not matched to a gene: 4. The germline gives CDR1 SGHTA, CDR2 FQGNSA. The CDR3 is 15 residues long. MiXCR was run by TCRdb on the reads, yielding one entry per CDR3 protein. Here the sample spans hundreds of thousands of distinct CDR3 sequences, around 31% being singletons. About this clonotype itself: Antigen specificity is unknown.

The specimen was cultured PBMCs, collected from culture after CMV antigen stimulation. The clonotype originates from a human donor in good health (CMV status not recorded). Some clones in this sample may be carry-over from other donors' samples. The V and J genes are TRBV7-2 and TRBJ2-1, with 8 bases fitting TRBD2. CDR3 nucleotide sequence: TGTGCCAGCAGCTTAGGGACTAGCAGCGACAATGAGCAGTTCTTC. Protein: CASSLGTSSDNEQFF.